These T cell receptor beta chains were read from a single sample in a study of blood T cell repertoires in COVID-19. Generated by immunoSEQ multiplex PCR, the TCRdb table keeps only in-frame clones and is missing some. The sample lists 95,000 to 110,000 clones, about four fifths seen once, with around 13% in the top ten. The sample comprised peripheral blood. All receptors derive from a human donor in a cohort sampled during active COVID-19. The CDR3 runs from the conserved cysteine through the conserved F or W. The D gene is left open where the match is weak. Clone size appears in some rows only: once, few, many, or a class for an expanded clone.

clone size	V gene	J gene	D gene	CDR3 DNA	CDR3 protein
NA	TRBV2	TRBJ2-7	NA	TGTGCCAGCAGCACCGGGACACCCCCCTACGAGCAGTACTTC	CASSTGTPPYEQYF
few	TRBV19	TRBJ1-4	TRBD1	TGTGCCAGTAGTTCCGGGACAGGTAATGAAAAACTGTTTTTT	CASSSGTGNEKLFF
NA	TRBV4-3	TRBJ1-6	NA	TGCGCCAGCAGCCAAGTTCCGAGCTCCTATAATTCACCCCTCCACTTT	CASSQVPSSYNSPLHF
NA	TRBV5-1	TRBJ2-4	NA	TGCGCCAGCGCAAAAGACGGGGGAGCCAAAAACATTCAGTACTTC	CASAKDGGAKNIQYF
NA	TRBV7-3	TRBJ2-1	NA	TGTGCCAGCAGCTTATCAGGGGCGCTGAATGAGCAGTTCTTC	CASSLSGALNEQFF
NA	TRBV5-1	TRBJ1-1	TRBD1	TGCGCCAGCAGCGTCGGACCACAGGGGACGAACACTGAAGCTTTCTTT	CASSVGPQGTNTEAFF
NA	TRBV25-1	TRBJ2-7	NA	TGTGCCAGCAGTGAATCCCCAGGGCCCTACGAGCAGTACTTC	CASSESPGPYEQYF
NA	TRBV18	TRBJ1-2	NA	TGTGCCAGCTCACGGCGATCGGGGGAGGATGGCTACACCTTC	CASSRRSGEDGYTF
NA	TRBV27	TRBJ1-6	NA	TGTGCCAGCAGCCCACAGAGGGCCAGCTCCTATAATTCACCCCTCCACTTT	CASSPQRASSYNSPLHF
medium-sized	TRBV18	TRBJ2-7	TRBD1	TGTGCCAGCTCACGGGACAGGCGCCACTCCTACGAGCAGTACTTC	CASSRDRRHSYEQYF
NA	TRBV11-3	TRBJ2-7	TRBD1	TGTGCCAGCAGCCCGGGACAGTCCTACGAGCAGTACTTC	CASSPGQSYEQYF
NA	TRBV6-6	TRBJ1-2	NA	TGTGCCAGCAGGCCAATCGACTGGAACTATGGCTACACCTTC	CASRPIDWNYGYTF
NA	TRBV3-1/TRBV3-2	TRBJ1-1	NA	TGTGCCAGCAGCCAAGGTTGGGCGGGCGAAGCTTTCTTT	CASSQGWAGEAFF
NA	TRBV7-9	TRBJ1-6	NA	TGTGCCAGCAGCCCGAGGGGGACGAGCTCCTATAATTCACCCCTCCACTTT	CASSPRGTSSYNSPLHF
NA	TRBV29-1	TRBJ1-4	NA	TGCAGTGTGGGGGGAAGACAGAGTAATGAAAAACTGTTTTTT	CSVGGRQSNEKLFF
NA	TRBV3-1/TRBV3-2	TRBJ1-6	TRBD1	TGTGCCAGCAGCCCAACAGGGGGCGCGTATTCACCCCTCCACTTT	CASSPTGGAYSPLHF
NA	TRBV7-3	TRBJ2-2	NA	TGTGCCAGCAGCTTAATTACCGGAGCGAACACCGGGGAGCTGTTTTTT	CASSLITGANTGELFF
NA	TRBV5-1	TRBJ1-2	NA	TGCGCCAGCAGATTCGACATGAACTATGGCTACACCTTC	CASRFDMNYGYTF
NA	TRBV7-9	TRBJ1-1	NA	TGTGCCAGCAGCTTCCCCGGGACTGGGAACACTGAAGCTTTCTTT	CASSFPGTGNTEAFF
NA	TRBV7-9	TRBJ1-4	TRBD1	TGTGCCAGCAGCTTGGACGGACAGGTGAATGAAAAACTGTTTTTT	CASSLDGQVNEKLFF
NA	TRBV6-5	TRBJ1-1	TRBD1	TGTGCCAGCAGAGGAGGGGGCGTCGGTACTGAAGCTTTCTTT	CASRGGGVGTEAFF
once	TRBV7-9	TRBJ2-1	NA	TGTGCCAGCCGCTCCTCAGGGGGGAGTTCATACAATGAGCAGTTCTTC	CASRSSGGSSYNEQFF
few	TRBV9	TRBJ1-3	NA	TGTGCCAGCAGCGTAGATCCCGGGAGAGGTGGAAACACCATATATTTT	CASSVDPGRGGNTIYF
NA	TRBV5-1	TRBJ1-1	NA	TGCGCCAGCAGCACCAGGGTGAGCACTGAAGCTTTCTTT	CASSTRVSTEAFF
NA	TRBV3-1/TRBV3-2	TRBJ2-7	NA	TGTGCCAGCAGCCAAGACCCCCTTAGCCCGTCCTACGAGCAGTACTTC	CASSQDPLSPSYEQYF
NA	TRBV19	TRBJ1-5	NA	TGTGCCAGTAGTATACGGCAGGGGAGCAATCAGCCCCAGCATTTT	CASSIRQGSNQPQHF
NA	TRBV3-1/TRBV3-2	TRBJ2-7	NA	TGTGCCAGCAGCCAATCACTATGGGAGCAGTACTTC	CASSQSLWEQYF
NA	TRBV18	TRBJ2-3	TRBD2	TGTGCCAGCTCACCACCGGGGGGGTTTAGCACAGATACGCAGTATTTT	CASSPPGGFSTDTQYF
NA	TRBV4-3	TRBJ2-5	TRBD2	TGCGCCAGCAGCCAGTCCTCGGGCGCGGGGGACGGTCGAGAGACCCAGTACTTC	CASSQSSGAGDGRETQYF